This T cell receptor (beta chain) was observed in a study of CD8+CD57+ T cells in acquired aplastic anemia. As for the study in general: The average for DNA from sorted CD4+ and CD8+ cells was around 3.5 ug. Regarding the study as a whole: The same twenty-nine CD8+ CDR3 sequences occurred in patients and in controls. In CD8+ cells, Simpson's diversity showed no significant difference between patients and controls.

Those patients picked for sequencing had displayed CD8+CD57+ cell expansion on flow cytometry. Patients had received no therapy at the time of blood sampling. The V gene's germline CDR1 is DFQATT and CDR2 SNEGSKA (reference sequence). V lost 1 base, J lost 1 base, and 6 bases stayed unmatched. CDR3 size: 15 residues. TCR beta VDJ combinations and CDR3 sequences were profiled from genomic DNA. One entry per CDR3 protein, called by TCRdb with MiXCR from the reads. The data show about 200,000 distinct CDR3 sequences, under 50% seen once. This clonotype has just a few counts. The antigen remains unidentified.

V gene TRBV20-1 combines with J gene TRBJ1-1; 7 bases agree with TRBD1. This sequence originates from a human donor with aplastic anemia. The sample was sorted CD4+, CD8+, or CD8+CD57+ T cells (not recorded which) from PBMCs. Here the CDR3 reads CSARVRGRGNTEAFF. The CDR3 nucleotides read TGCAGTGCTAGAGTAAGGGGGCGGGGGAACACTGAAGCTTTCTTT.